These 17 T cell receptor beta chains originate from one sample sequenced in a study of blood T cell repertoires in COVID-19. Some clones are missing from TCRdb's copy, which holds only in-frame ones; the method was immunoSEQ multiplex PCR. The sample contains 200,000 to 300,000 clones, around 79% of which appear only once. The sequenced sample was peripheral blood. These receptors came from a woman older than 75 with acute or convalescent COVID-19.

This rearrangement joins TRBV5-6 to TRBJ2-7; 8 bases match TRBD1. The germline V gene encodes CDR1 SGHDT and CDR2 YYEEEE. CDR3 length: 14 residues. V shed 6 bases, J shed 2 bases, and the junction held 7 bases outside the gene matches. The DNA for the CDR3 is TGTGCCAGCACTAGGGACAGGCTAGCCTACGAGCAGTACTTC. Amino acid sequence: CASTRDRLAYEQYF.

The chain's CDR3 is CASSEKISGFGYTF. The CDR3 DNA follows: TGTGCCAGCAGTGAAAAAATTTCCGGGTTCGGCTACACCTTC. The chain combines TRBV2 with TRBJ1-2; D ambiguous. V lost 2 bases, J lost 8 bases, and 15 bases lay in between. Germline V gene data show CDR1 as SNHLY and CDR2 as FYNNEI. The CDR3 runs to 14 residues.

The gene calls are TRBV19 and TRBJ1-5; a possible D gene is TRBD1 (5 bases). The germline CDR1 and CDR2 sequences are LNHDA and SQIVND (reference sequence). Trimming took 5 bases from V and 0 from J, leaving 17 bases between them. This CDR3 spans 17 amino acids. The CDR3 region is CASSSPLGTGSNQPQHF. CDR3 in DNA: TGTGCCAGTAGTTCCCCCCTTGGGACTGGTAGCAATCAGCCCCAGCATTTT.

A word on this clone: This specimen includes other DNA sequences encoding the same CDR3. The chain links TRBV2 to TRBJ2-3; D might be TRBD1 (6 bases). Trimming pared 5 bases from V and 6 bases from J, leaving 9 bases between. CDR1 is SNHLY, CDR2 FYNNEI, per germline. The CDR3 sequence is 12 residues long. The CDR3 is CASSLRGDTQYF. For the CDR3, the DNA is TGTGCCAGCAGTCTCAGGGGTGATACGCAGTATTTT.

The chain couples TRBV19 to TRBJ1-1; maybe TRBD1 (5 bases). CDR1 and CDR2 (germline): LNHDA, SQIVND (reference sequence). The CDR3 runs to 13 residues. Trimming shortened V by 7 bases and J by 3 bases, and 12 bases separated the two germline ends. The DNA for the CDR3 is TGTGCCAGTATGGTAAGGGGCCACACTGAAGCTTTCTTT. As protein: CASMVRGHTEAFF.

The gene calls are TRBV6-2 or TRBV6-3 and TRBJ2-1; a possible D gene is TRBD2 (5 bases). The V gene lost 5 bases and the J gene lost 2 bases, with 10 bases spanning the gap. Germline assignment: CDR1 MNHEY and CDR2 SVGEGT. The CDR3 totals 14 residues. CDR3 in DNA: TGTGCCAGCAGTGGAGACTACCCCTACAATGAGCAGTTCTTC. Encoded protein: CASSGDYPYNEQFF.

In this sample, this clone turned up once. The chain combines TRBV7-9 with TRBJ2-1, with unresolved D. V lost 3 bases and J lost 3, with 9 bases in between. This CDR3 has 14 residues. In germline, CDR1 is SEHNR, CDR2 FQNEAQ (reference sequence). The DNA for the CDR3 is TGTGCCAGCAGCTTTAGCCACTTCTACAATGAGCAGTTCTTC. This sequence encodes CASSFSHFYNEQFF.

This chain connects TRBV7-9 to TRBJ2-7; TRBD1 matches 9 bases. There are 14 residues in the CDR3. J was trimmed by 7 bases and V by 8 bases; bases with no gene match: 12. CDR1 and CDR2 (germline): SEHNR, FQNEAQ (reference sequence). The CDR3 protein is CASSKDGTGSEQYF. The CDR3, as DNA: TGTGCCAGCTCGAAGGACGGGACAGGGAGTGAGCAGTACTTC.

CDR3 sequence: CASARGLATEAFF. The CDR3 coding sequence is TGTGCCAGCGCACGAGGTTTGGCGACTGAAGCTTTCTTT. The gene calls are TRBV6-6 and TRBJ1-1; unclear D gene. The V gene's germline CDR1 is MNHNY and CDR2 SVGAGI (reference sequence). The length of the CDR3 is 13 residues. Trimming pared 8 bases from V and 5 bases from J, leaving 15 bases between.

The table lists this clone with a few counts. The V call is TRBV11-2, the J call TRBJ2-1; D may be TRBD2 (5 bases). This CDR3 contains 12 residues. Germline V gene lookup returns CDR1 SGHAT and CDR2 FQNNGV. Trimming removed 7 bases from V and 7 bases from J, with 11 bases in between. CDR3 in amino acids: CASTRRGNEQFF. CDR3 bases: TGTGCCAGCACCCGCAGAGGGAATGAGCAGTTCTTC.

The chain employs TRBV4-1 and TRBJ1-3; 7 bases agree with TRBD1. V was pared by 6 bases and J by 2 bases, with 7 bases of the junction left unmatched. The CDR3 has 15 amino acids. The germline CDR1 and CDR2 sequences are MGHRA and YSYEKL. CDR3 residues: CASSQRQGTGNTIYF. DNA for the CDR3: TGCGCCAGCAGTCAAAGACAGGGAACTGGAAACACCATATATTTT.

The gene calls are TRBV27 and TRBJ2-1; 14 nucleotides align to TRBD2. Germline V gives CDR1 MNHEY, CDR2 SMNVEV (reference sequence). V trimming: 6 bases; J trimming: 6 bases; junction bases outside the gene matches: 7. CDR3 length equals 16 residues. CDR3 nucleotide sequence: TGTGCCAGCAGGTCGACTAGCGGGAGGGCCGGCAATGAGCAGTTCTTC. Protein: CASRSTSGRAGNEQFF.

The CDR3 DNA sequence: TGTGCCAGCAAGGTAGCGGGAGTCTATGAGCAGTTCTTC. This codes for CASKVAGVYEQFF. V and J are TRBV6-5 and TRBJ2-1; 9 bases fit TRBD2. This CDR3 has 13 residues. Trimming cost V 7 bases and J 8 bases; bases outside gene matches: 6. Germline V lookup: CDR1 MNHEY, CDR2 SVGAGI.

The CDR3 is CASSLLLLDSPLHF. CDR3 bases: TGTGCCAGCAGCTTACTCCTGTTGGATTCACCCCTCCACTTT. The genes are TRBV5-5 and TRBJ1-6; D gene uncertain. The CDR3 has 14 residues. Germline assignment: CDR1 SGHKS and CDR2 YYEKEE (reference sequence). V was trimmed by 2 bases and J by 8 bases, leaving 11 bases between them.

The chain couples TRBV18 to TRBJ2-2, with 7 bases fitting TRBD2. The J segment lost 5 bases and the V segment lost 6 bases, leaving 6 bases of the junction unmatched. The CDR3 has 14 amino acids. Germline V CDR1 and CDR2: KGHSH, LQKENI. This chain's CDR3 is CASSLNGGTGELFF. The CDR3 nucleotides are TGTGCCAGCTCTCTGAACGGGGGGACCGGGGAGCTGTTTTTT.

The chain employs TRBV11-2 and TRBJ2-3; D perhaps matches TRBD1 (5 bases). V dropped 5 bases and J dropped 1 base, with 13 bases sitting between them. The CDR3 totals 15 residues. Germline V gives CDR1 SGHAT, CDR2 FQNNGV. The CDR3 DNA reads TGTGCCAGCAGCCCGACAGCCACCCGCACAGATACGCAGTATTTT. It translates to CASSPTATRTDTQYF.

The chain's CDR3 is CASSLGRQGQGYGYTF. In DNA form, the CDR3 reads TGTGCCAGCAGCTTAGGGAGACAGGGCCAAGGGTATGGCTACACCTTC. The J gene is TRBJ1-2, the V gene TRBV7-9, with 7 bases matching TRBD1. V lost 1 base to trimming and J lost 5 bases; unmatched junction nucleotides: 10. The CDR3 contains 16 residues. Germline V gene lookup returns CDR1 SEHNR and CDR2 FQNEAQ (reference sequence). Drawing the rest from reference TRBV7-9 and TRBJ1-2, the complete variable domain is DTGVSQNPRHKITKRGQNVTFRCDPISEHNRLYWYRQTLGQGPEFLTYFQNEAQLEKSRLLSDRFSAERPKGSFSTLEIQRTEQGDSAMYLCASSLGRQGQGYGYTFGSGTRLTVV.